This is a list of T cell receptor beta chains from one sample in a study of molecular identifiers for immune sequencing clone quantification. MiXCR was run by TCRdb on the PCR reads, yielding one entry per CDR3 protein. This sample has nearly 650,000 distinct CDR3 sequences, with about 25% found just once. Sequencing was carried out using naive CD8+ T cells from blood, with Jurkat cell RNA spiked in. The source of these receptors is a human donor in good health. Some libraries in this study had Jurkat cell RNA spiked in. CDR3s include the opening cysteine and the closing phenylalanine or tryptophan.

V,J,CDR3
TRBV20-1,TRBJ2-4,CSAREALLNIQYF
TRBV20-1,TRBJ1-5,CSAGQGHMGNQPQHF
TRBV6-4,TRBJ2-5,CASSGDRVQETQYF
TRBV24-1,TRBJ2-3,CATGPQGGRSTDTQYF
TRBV6-5,TRBJ2-6,CASSYYISGANVLTF
TRBV9,TRBJ2-7,CASSEGQGQDEQYF
TRBV6-2/TRBV6-3,TRBJ2-3,CASSYGLAYADTQYF
TRBV5-1,TRBJ1-5,CASSLSGGRNQPQHF
TRBV2,TRBJ2-7,CASSDWYQQYF
TRBV19,TRBJ2-5,CASSIGTSGSFGGTQYF
TRBV7-9,TRBJ2-5,CASSIPTASQETQYF
TRBV12-3/TRBV12-4,TRBJ1-1,CASSFEEINTEAFF
TRBV2,TRBJ1-2,CASSEIGSNYGYTF
TRBV19,TRBJ2-3,CASSRRDLLPADTQYF
TRBV4-1,TRBJ2-1,CASSQVVGVREQFF
TRBV3-1,TRBJ2-3,CASSQDKRLWGPDTQYF
TRBV4-1,TRBJ2-5,CASSQEPGFLGTQYF
TRBV19,TRBJ2-1,CASSVQGAPAGNEQFF
TRBV12-3/TRBV12-4,TRBJ1-4,CASSFSPGRSNGKLFF
TRBV7-3,TRBJ2-7,CASSLGGPKVGYEQYF
TRBV7-2,TRBJ2-1,CASSPTPGLAGGSSYNEQFF
TRBV4-3,TRBJ1-4,CASSTRTGENEKLFF
TRBV10-3,TRBJ2-5,CAISESVQETQYF
TRBV7-8,TRBJ2-1,CASSTGQASSYNEQFF
TRBV20-1,TRBJ1-3,CSARAGSGNTIYF
TRBV27,TRBJ1-2,CASSSSRQGDYGYTF
TRBV5-4,TRBJ1-2,CASSTEGYGYTF
TRBV15,TRBJ1-4,CATSYQTLGLGGEKLFF
TRBV11-3,TRBJ2-1,CASSSRDGESSYNEQFF
TRBV7-9,TRBJ1-1,CASESGTGLRDTEAFF
TRBV4-3,TRBJ1-2,CASSQESGFVGNYGYTF
TRBV10-3,TRBJ2-5,CTISVGTSGTQETQYF
TRBV7-6,TRBJ2-3,CAGSTQRGEPNTDTQYF
TRBV6-2/TRBV6-3,TRBJ2-1,CASSPPGQQFF
TRBV12-3/TRBV12-4,TRBJ1-1,CASSPPGLGTEAFF
TRBV11-2,TRBJ2-7,CASSLALDGPKNEQYF
TRBV7-6,TRBJ2-5,CASSSMQGGETQYF
TRBV7-9,TRBJ2-3,CASSLAGTGITDTQYF
TRBV5-8,TRBJ1-3,CASSPEGRSSGNTIYF
TRBV30,TRBJ1-1,CAWSVTGTEAFF
TRBV29-1,TRBJ2-7,CSVMGPGLPGTEQYF
TRBV21-1,TRBJ2-3,CASSPPGRSDLNTQYF
TRBV15,TRBJ1-3,CATSRRQGSGNTIYF
TRBV6-2/TRBV6-3,TRBJ2-3,CASSMQRVGADTQYF
TRBV5-6,TRBJ2-3,CASSLEKVTSGFTDTQYF
TRBV6-2/TRBV6-3,TRBJ1-1,CASREARTEAFF
TRBV6-1,TRBJ1-4,CASSDKTGWNEKLFF
TRBV7-2,TRBJ1-6,CASSWREQRYNSPLHF
TRBV15,TRBJ2-3,CATSGPGGLAKSDTQYF
TRBV4-1,TRBJ2-7,CASSQETSGGYEQHF
TRBV7-9,TRBJ2-2,CASSLTLLGGELFF
TRBV20-1,TRBJ2-1,CSARGLKIYSEQFF
TRBV4-3,TRBJ2-3,CASSQDGAVVPTDTQYF
TRBV25-1,TRBJ2-5,CASSESGLAGGETQYF
TRBV27,TRBJ2-2,CASSPRGPGELFF
TRBV19,TRBJ2-3,CASSMLAGAGTQYF
TRBV4-2,TRBJ2-7,CASSLQREGPYEQYF
TRBV20-1,TRBJ2-1,CSAHSGSSYNEQFF
TRBV27,TRBJ2-7,CASSLSAGTPAYEQYF
TRBV28,TRBJ2-7,CASSSGGTVYEQYF